These T cell receptor beta chains were read from a single sample in a study of control samples from healthy donors and cancer patients. The data were produced by immunoSEQ multiplex PCR, yet TCRdb's version contains in-frame clones alone and is incomplete. This table holds about 92,000 clones, around 80% found once. Sample: blood. Receptors originate from a woman in her sixties or seventies in good health. The CDR3 runs from the conserved cysteine through the conserved F or W.

TRBV28	CASSFYSGAVRETQYF
TRBV2	CASSSTSGTGNEQFF
TRBV28	CASSFRDRGNQPQHF
TRBV28	CASSINYGYTF
TRBV18	CASSPPYEQYF
TRBV28	CASSLREPQHF
TRBV28	CASSLTDSMGSYEQYF
TRBV5-1	CASSGLKSGGATDTQYF
TRBV4-1	CASSQDVRAGASYEQYF
TRBV5-1	CASSLELAGGREQYF
TRBV29-1	CSQTGGGSTDTQYF
TRBV11-3	CASSLGGPSGTQYF
TRBV6-5	CASRPGTGETQYF
TRBV5-1	CASRSGQGRNIQYF
TRBV5-4	CASSIPGLAVSYNEQFF
TRBV5-8	CASSQGQGYNQPQHF
TRBV7-2	CASSPYAAGNTIYF
TRBV28	CASSRTLGNQPQHF
TRBV5-1	CASSLDHAFSYEQYF
TRBV19	CASSPAGPSGGYTF
TRBV5-1	CASSPTGTGGYNEQFF
TRBV3-1/TRBV3-2	CASSQALFGPFNEQFF
TRBV19	CASSALAGGYNEQFF
TRBV25-1	CASSESTSGMETQYF
TRBV18	CASSLTTGGTEAFF
TRBV3-1/TRBV3-2	CASSPKLGEGYTF
TRBV6-2/TRBV6-3	CASSSTPSSGGRETQYF
TRBV5-6	CASSSWGTTFSNQPQHF
TRBV9	CASSVDVGTEAFF
TRBV6-2/TRBV6-3	CASSVMRGPQHF
TRBV11-2	CASSLIGPMNTEAFF
TRBV5-1	CASSFSSGSKYEQYF
TRBV9	CASSVEREANNEQFF
TRBV12-3/TRBV12-4	CASSRTGNQPQHF
TRBV4-1	CASSQGQGASYEQYF
TRBV28	CASSIPLNEQFF
TRBV10-1	CASTENTGELFF
TRBV9	CASSVLANTGELFF
TRBV28	CASSTPGTGSFDEQFF
TRBV5-6	CASSPRDSVTDTQYF
TRBV7-2	CASTRRRGRGTEAFF
TRBV7-9	CASSLAGQGSEKLFF
TRBV9	CASSVDGRTSDTQYF
TRBV15	CATAPLSGSSYEQYF